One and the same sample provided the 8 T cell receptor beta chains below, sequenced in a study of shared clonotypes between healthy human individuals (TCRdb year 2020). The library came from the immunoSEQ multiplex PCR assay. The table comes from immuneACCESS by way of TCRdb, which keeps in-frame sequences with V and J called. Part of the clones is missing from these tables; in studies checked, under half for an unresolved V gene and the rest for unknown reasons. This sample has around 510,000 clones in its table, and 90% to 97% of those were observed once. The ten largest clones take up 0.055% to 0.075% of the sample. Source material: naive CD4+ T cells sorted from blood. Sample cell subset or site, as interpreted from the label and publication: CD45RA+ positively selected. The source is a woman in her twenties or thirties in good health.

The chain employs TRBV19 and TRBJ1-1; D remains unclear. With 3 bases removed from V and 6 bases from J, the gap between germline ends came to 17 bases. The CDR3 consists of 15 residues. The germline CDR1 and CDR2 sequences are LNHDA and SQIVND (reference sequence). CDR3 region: CASSIAGRRNAEAFF. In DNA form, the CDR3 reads TGTGCCAGTAGTATCGCTGGACGGCGCAACGCTGAAGCTTTCTTT.

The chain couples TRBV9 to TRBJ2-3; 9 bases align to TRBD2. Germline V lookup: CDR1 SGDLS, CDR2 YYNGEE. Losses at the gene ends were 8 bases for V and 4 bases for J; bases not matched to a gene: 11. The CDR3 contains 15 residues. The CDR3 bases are TGTGCCAGTCCGACTGCGGGAGGGGGGCCAGATACGCAGTATTTT. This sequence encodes CASPTAGGGPDTQYF.

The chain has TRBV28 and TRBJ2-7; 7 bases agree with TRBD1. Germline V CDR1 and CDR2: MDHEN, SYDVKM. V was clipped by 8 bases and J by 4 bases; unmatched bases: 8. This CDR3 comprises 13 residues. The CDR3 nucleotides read TGTGCCAGCGCCCAGGGACAGCCATACGAGCAGTACTTC. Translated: CASAQGQPYEQYF.

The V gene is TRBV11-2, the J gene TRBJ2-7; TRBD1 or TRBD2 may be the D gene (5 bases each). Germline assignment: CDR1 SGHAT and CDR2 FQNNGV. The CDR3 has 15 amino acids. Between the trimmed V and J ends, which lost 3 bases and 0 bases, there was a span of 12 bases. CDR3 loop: CASSFQGGTSYEQYF. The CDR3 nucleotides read TGTGCCAGCAGCTTTCAGGGTGGGACCTCCTACGAGCAGTACTTC.

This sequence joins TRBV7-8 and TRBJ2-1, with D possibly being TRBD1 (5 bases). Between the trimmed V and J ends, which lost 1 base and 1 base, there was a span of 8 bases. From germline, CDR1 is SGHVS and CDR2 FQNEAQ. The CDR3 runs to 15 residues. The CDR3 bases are TGTGCCAGCAGCTTAGGCAGGGTGTCCTACAATGAGCAGTTCTTC. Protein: CASSLGRVSYNEQFF.

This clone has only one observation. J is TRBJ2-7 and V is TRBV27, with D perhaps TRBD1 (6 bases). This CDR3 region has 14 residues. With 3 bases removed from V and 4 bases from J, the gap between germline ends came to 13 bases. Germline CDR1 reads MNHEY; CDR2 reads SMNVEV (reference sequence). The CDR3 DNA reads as TGTGCCAGCAGTTTCAAACGGACAGCTTACGAGCAGTACTTC. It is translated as CASSFKRTAYEQYF.

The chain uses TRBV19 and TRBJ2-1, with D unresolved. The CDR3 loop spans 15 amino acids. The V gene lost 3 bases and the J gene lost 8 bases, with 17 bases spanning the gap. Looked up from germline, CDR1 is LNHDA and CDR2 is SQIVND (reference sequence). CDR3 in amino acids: CASSIPGSWFHEQFF. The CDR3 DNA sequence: TGTGCCAGTAGTATTCCCGGGTCTTGGTTCCATGAGCAGTTCTTC. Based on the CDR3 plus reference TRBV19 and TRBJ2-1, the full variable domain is DGGITQSPKYLFRKEGQNVTLSCEQNLNHDAMYWYRQDPGQGLRLIYYSQIVNDFQKGDIAEGYSVSREKKESFPLTVTSAQKNPTAFYLCASSIPGSWFHEQFFGPGTRLTVL.

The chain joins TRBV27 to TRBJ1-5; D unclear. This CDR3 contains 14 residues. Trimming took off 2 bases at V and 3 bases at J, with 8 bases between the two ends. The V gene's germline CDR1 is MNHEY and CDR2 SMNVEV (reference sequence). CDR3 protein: CASSLRNTNQPQHF. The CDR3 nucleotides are TGTGCCAGCAGTTTAAGAAACACCAATCAGCCCCAGCATTTT.